Detailed here is one TCR beta chain. The antigen remains unidentified. The entry originates in a study of CD8 T cells in Susac syndrome. Study-wide results and limits: It was acknowledged by the study that relatively few individuals were included in its TCR sequencing and HLA analysis.

The CDR3 sequence is 15 residues long. V lost 4 bases, J lost 2 bases, and 5 bases stayed unmatched. CDR1 and CDR2 from the germline V gene are SEHNR and FQNEAQ (reference sequence). When the RNA was reverse transcribed, random hexamers were used with an input of roughly 0.45 to 1 ug. TCRdb independently ran MiXCR on the immunoSEQ multiplex PCR reads; one entry per CDR3 protein. The sample holds 95,000 to 150,000 distinct CDR3 sequences, 96% seen once. Sequenced sample: CD4+ T cells from PBMCs. V usage is TRBV7-9 and J usage is TRBJ2-1; 7 nucleotides agree with TRBD2. The TCR comes from a human donor with Susac syndrome. The CDR3 loop is CASSSRGDAYNEQFF. The CDR3 DNA reads TGTGCCAGCAGCTCTCGGGGGGACGCCTACAATGAGCAGTTCTTC.